What follows describes a single TCR beta chain. This clone's antigen is unknown. Nothing much larger sits one base from this clone, and base qualities are not available. Other DNA sequences in this specimen translate into the identical CDR3. The donors were healthy, HIV-negative adults with no recently reported acute infections or vaccinations. Every donor was a Caucasian adult residing in Nashville, Tennessee, USA. CD4+ T cells were enriched by magnetic negative selection; naive cells were then positively selected on CD45RA, and the negative fraction formed the memory subset. Blood was obtained by leukapheresis, after which PBMCs were separated by Ficoll-Histopaque density gradient centrifugation and cryopreserved in liquid nitrogen vapor phase. Analytical flow cytometry was used to check the purity and quantity of every magnetically sorted T cell population. From each sorted fraction, genomic DNA was isolated and quantified by UV absorbance on a Nanodrop 2000c.

Using the deep immunoSEQ assay, multiplex PCR amplified TCR CDR3 regions from genomic DNA. For each cell subset, the extracted genomic DNA was distributed evenly across all wells of several immunoSEQ 96-well plates, and each plate served as one replicate. For sorted subsets, roughly 200 ng of genomic DNA, equivalent to around 30,000 T cell genomes, went into each replicate PCR. The purified libraries were quantified using a Qubit 3.0 fluorometer, sized with a Bioanalyzer 2100, and then quantified again using the KAPA Library Quantification kit. Every immunoSEQ 96-well plate was sequenced on a separate single-read 150-cycle Illumina NextSeq 550 flow cell. Under the source paper's analysis protocol: Because the immunoSEQ output held only junctional sequences and lacked quality scores, the filtering could not match the filtering applied to full-length reads. Sequences were annotated with PyIR, a Python wrapper for IgBLAST v1.9, using IMGT germline references to assign V/J genes and CDR3. Reads were removed for weak V/J assignments (E-value above 1e-6), missing CDR3, stop codons, out-of-frame junctions, or ambiguous translated residues. V3J clonotypes were defined as sequences sharing an identical inferred V gene, J gene, and CDR3 amino acid sequence. To compute the percentage overlap between repertoires, the number of shared unique clonotypes was divided by the size of the smaller repertoire. Richness of each repertoire was evaluated using RTK rarefaction, the Chao1 estimator, and Recon v2.1 estimates of unobserved clonotypes. Generation probabilities were computed with OLGA for all TCRbeta clonotypes obtained by the gDNA method from several donors. This immuneACCESS table, as held by TCRdb, lists in-frame sequences with V and J called but not all clones. Of the missing ones, under half trace to an unresolved V gene in checked studies; the others have no known cause. V, J and clone size reflect that table, while D and trimming were determined from the DNA. Recorded for this sample are 2 million to 2.5 million clones; under 97% of them occurred a single time. In total, the top ten clones hold less than 0.15% of the sample.

The sample is drawn from a study of shared clonotypes between healthy human individuals (dated by TCRdb to about 2020). A note on the overall study: Three men and two women, aged 18 to 49 years, made up the cohort. For each donor, CD4 naive and CD4 memory were each run on three plates, CD8 naive on two plates, and CD8 memory on one plate. To estimate repertoire size and how much clonotype sharing occurs between individuals, the study deeply sequenced the blood TCR repertoires of roughly 5 healthy adults. Libraries were prepared and TCR repertoires were sequenced by different laboratories using diverse techniques, in order to increase sequencing depth and limit assay-specific biases. Per donor, leukapheresis produced somewhere between about 0.9 and 9.5 billion PBMCs. General findings and caveats noted by the study authors: Naive subsets generally had larger estimated clonotype richness than memory subsets did. Rarefaction of sorted-subset datasets indicated incomplete sequencing despite the large sequencing depth. Clonotypes shared by all four sorted-subset donors showed higher generation probabilities than non-shared clonotypes. Based on pairwise subsampling, the degree of clonotype sharing among donors was expected to be affected by sequencing depth. Only blood was sampled, and tissue TCR repertoires likely differ from those in blood. About 5% of naive CD4, roughly 3.5% of naive CD8, 2.3% of memory CD4, and roughly 0.4% of memory CD8 clonotypes were shared across several donors. Because the study included a small number of donors, the genetic and exposure-history diversity represented was limited.

At the junction V is shortened by 2 bases and J by 5 bases, with 9 bases in between. From the cysteine through the phenylalanine, the CDR3 covers 13 amino acids. The read is trimmed to its CDR3 DNA, 39 bases read in frame from base 1. From a lookup of the germline V gene, CDR1 and CDR2 are KGHSH and LQKENI. The chain links TRBV18 with TRBJ2-5; the D gene identity is not certain. The sequenced sample consisted of naive CD4+ T cells sorted from blood. This sample's cell subset or site label indicates: CD45RA+ positively selected. This sequence originates from a man aged 18 to 30 in good health. The nucleotides read TGTGCCAGCTCACCAACACCTTCGGAGACCCAGTACTTC. It encodes CASSPTPSETQYF.